The 3 T cell receptor beta chains below were found in one sample sequenced in a study of T cells in Graves' hyperthyroidism and ophthalmopathy. The source material, RNA transcripts, was used to amplify TCR beta CDR3 regions. The primer set for the first-round RT-PCR of the TCR CDR3 was HTBI. TCRdb independently ran MiXCR on the multiplex PCR reads; one entry per CDR3 protein. The table shows about 59,000 distinct CDR3 sequences, with 53% occurring only once. The sample was blood. The receptor set was obtained from a woman aged 60-75 years with Graves' ophthalmopathy.

The table lists this clonotype with many counts. The rearrangement uses TRBV6-2 or TRBV6-3 and TRBJ1-5; D perhaps matches TRBD1 (5 bases). V was trimmed by 4 bases and J by 0 bases, leaving 7 bases between them. The CDR3 covers 14 residues. Germline CDR1 MNHEY, CDR2 SVGEGT. DNA of the CDR3: TGTGCCAGCAGTTCAGGGTATAGCAATCAGCCCCAGCATTTT. The encoded protein is CASSSGYSNQPQHF.

The V call is TRBV4-3, the J call TRBJ2-1; TRBD1 agrees at 11 bases. This CDR3 is built from 16 residues. Germline V gives CDR1 LGHNA, CDR2 YSLEER. The V segment lost 0 bases and the J segment 6 bases; nucleotides outside the gene matches: 4. The CDR3 bases are TGCGCCAGCAGCCAAGATATAGGGACAGGGGGCAATGAGCAGTTCTTC. Translating it yields CASSQDIGTGGNEQFF.

The chain has TRBV10-3 and TRBJ1-3, with D hard to call. Trimming stripped 0 bases from V and 4 bases from J, with 7 bases between. Germline loops: CDR1 ENHRY, CDR2 SYGVKD. CDR3 length equals 14 residues. CDR3 sequence: CAISESWGGNTIYF. The CDR3 DNA reads TGTGCCATCAGTGAGTCCTGGGGAGGAAACACCATATATTTT.